This T cell receptor beta chain was observed in a study of PD-L1 blockade in urothelial cancer. Notes on the study in general: Improved survival was predicted by pretreatment blood TCR clonality below the median.

V lost 1 base, J lost 4 bases, and 8 bases stayed unmatched. Germline V lookup: CDR1 SGDLS, CDR2 YYNGEE. This CDR3 region has 16 residues. This clone was observed once. Its antigen is unknown. Time point specified: pretreatment peripheral blood. Only in-frame clones appear in the TCRdb table, and some are missing; sequencing was by immunoSEQ multiplex PCR. This sample has tens of thousands of clones; roughly 84% occur once, and the top ten carry 8.5% to 10%. The specimen was PBMCs, collected around atezolizumab (anti-PD-L1) treatment. This sequence joins TRBV9 and TRBJ1-2; the match to TRBD1 covers 9 bases. The receptor was isolated from a woman between 70 and 85 years old with urothelial cancer. The CDR3 region has the DNA TGTGCCAGCAGCGTAATTGAGACAGGGGGAGTCTATGGCTACACCTTC. Translated: CASSVIETGGVYGYTF.